This T cell receptor beta chain was recovered during a study of early T cells in non-severe SARS-CoV-2 infection. This clonotype was counted ten times or more. The TCR library protocol was used to attach unique molecular identifiers. These identifiers were attached to individual cDNA molecules. MiXCR, applied by TCRdb to the 5' RACE reads, yields one record per CDR3 protein. The sample has some 40,000 distinct CDR3 sequences; roughly 5% are singletons. This CDR3 spans 13 amino acids. Germline V gives CDR1 DFQATT, CDR2 SNEGSKA (reference sequence). The J segment lost 5 bases and the V segment lost 3 bases, leaving 4 bases of the junction unmatched.

The sequence came from an adult who was a healthcare worker with PCR-confirmed SARS-CoV-2 infection or an uninfected control (not recorded which). V usage is TRBV20-1 and J usage is TRBJ2-3; 8 bases are a match to TRBD2. The sample consisted of whole blood. The CDR3 reads CSASERGRDTQYF. As DNA, the CDR3 is TGCAGTGCTAGCGAGCGGGGGAGAGATACGCAGTATTTT.